The TCR beta chain described here comes from a study of human T cells and chemical hapten exposure. Sample time point: patch test 3, about 24 weeks after DPC sensitization. Treatment in this sample: therapeutic diphenylcyclopropenone sensitization with weekly scalp DPC. From the RACE reads, TCRdb called clonotypes with MiXCR, one entry per CDR3 protein. The repertoire holds about 170,000 distinct CDR3 sequences, with 28% as singletons. This clonotype has more than one count but fewer than ten. The sequence derives from a woman aged 18 to 35 with alopecia areata. Some clones in this sample may be carry-over from other donors' samples. The sample consisted of whole blood, taken in connection with sensitization to the hapten diphenylcyclopropenone (DPC).

CDR3 protein: CASSVRADTEAFF. DNA for the CDR3: TGTGCCAGCAGCGTCAGGGCGGACACTGAAGCTTTCTTT. The V call is TRBV2, the J call TRBJ1-1; maybe TRBD1 (5 bases). This CDR3 has 13 amino acids. Trimming shortened V by 6 bases and J by 3 bases, and 11 bases separated the two germline ends. Germline V CDR1 and CDR2: SNHLY, FYNNEI. Full variable domain (remainder filled in from reference TRBV2 and TRBJ1-1): EPEVTQTPSHQVTQMGQEVILRCVPISNHLYFYWYRQILGQKVEFLVSFYNNEISEKSEIFDDQFSVERPDGSNFTLKIRSTKLEDSAMYFCASSVRADTEAFFGQGTRLTVV.